The 32 T cell receptor beta chains in this list originate from one sample, sequenced in a study of monozygotic twins with inflammatory bowel disease. TCRdb re-analyzed the 5' RACE reads; it lists each CDR3 protein once, without DNA. The table gives fewer than 550,000 distinct CDR3 sequences; the top ten clones make up 2% to 3% of it. Sequences were obtained from blood. The receptors come from a human donor with ulcerative colitis or Crohn's disease, or a healthy co-twin of an affected twin (not recorded which).

This chain links TRBV7-2 with TRBJ2-5; TCRdb selects TRBD2, and the lack of DNA leaves this call unchecked. The CDR3 extends over 17 amino acids. The germline V gene has CDR1 SGHTA and CDR2 FQGNSA. CDR3 amino acids: CASSLGGGLAGKETQYF.

This CDR3 reads CASSTISGRAGEQYF. V and J are TRBV18 and TRBJ2-7; TCRdb designates TRBD2, a call that cannot be tested without DNA. The CDR3 loop spans 15 amino acids. Per the germline V gene, CDR1 is KGHSH and CDR2 is LQKENI.

The chain has TRBV6-4 and TRBJ2-1; TCRdb returns TRBD2, unconfirmable since there is no DNA. The germline CDR1 and CDR2 sequences are MRHNA and SNTAGT. This CDR3 is built from 14 residues. CDR3 loop: CASMKTSLANEQFF.

The chain combines TRBV5-5 with TRBJ1-2; absent DNA, TCRdb's TRBD1 call cannot be checked. The CDR3 is made up of 16 amino acids. CDR1 and CDR2 (germline): SGHKS, YYEKEE (reference sequence). CDR3 protein: CASSLDTQGYYYGYTF.

The chain combines TRBV7-2 with TRBJ2-7; the TCRdb call, TRBD2, lacks DNA for checking. The CDR3 totals 14 residues. The germline CDR1 and CDR2 sequences are SGHTA and FQGNSA. The CDR3 spells CASSLRDSGYEQYF.

This chain links TRBV4-3 with TRBJ2-1; TCRdb indicates TRBD1, and absent DNA this call remains unverified. The CDR3 is made up of 13 amino acids. Germline V lookup: CDR1 LGHNA, CDR2 YSLEER. CDR3 protein: CASSQENGGEQFF.

V usage is TRBV5-1 and J usage is TRBJ2-7; the TCRdb D gene call, TRBD2, has no DNA to confirm it. The CDR3 is made up of 15 amino acids. The germline CDR1 and CDR2 sequences are SGHRS and YFSETQ. Here the CDR3 reads CASSLSGGELYEQYF.

The rearrangement links TRBV4-3 to TRBJ1-3; TCRdb selects TRBD1, and the lack of DNA leaves this call unchecked. The V gene's germline CDR1 is LGHNA and CDR2 YSLEER. The CDR3 runs to 15 residues. CDR3 protein: CASSERTGGVDTIYF.

The chain couples TRBV9 to TRBJ1-2; TCRdb's assignment of TRBD1 cannot be checked, as there is no DNA. CDR1 and CDR2 (germline): SGDLS, YYNGEE. The CDR3 length is 15 residues. CDR3 in amino acids: CASSVGGVGNYGYTF. Full variable domain (missing parts from reference TRBV9 and TRBJ1-2): DSGVTQTPKHLITATGQRVTLRCSPRSGDLSVYWYQQSLDQGLQFLIQYYNGEERAKGNILERFSAQQFPDLHSELNLSSLELGDSALYFCASSVGGVGNYGYTFGSGTRLTVV.

V and J are TRBV2 and TRBJ2-1; TCRdb reports TRBD1, a call that lacks DNA to check it against. Germline CDR1 reads SNHLY; CDR2 reads FYNNEI. The CDR3 covers 14 residues. The CDR3 is CASSPSDRVGEQFF.

The V call is TRBV6-1, the J call TRBJ2-4. The CDR3 is 15 amino acids. The germline V gene encodes CDR1 MNHNS and CDR2 SASEGT. The CDR3 loop is CATEQRDVPKNIQYF.

The V and J genes are TRBV7-9 and TRBJ2-5. The germline CDR1 and CDR2 sequences are SEHNR and FQNEAQ (reference sequence). The CDR3 loop spans 16 amino acids. The CDR3: CASSSPLVGPEETQYF.

The rearrangement links TRBV20-1 to TRBJ2-1. Looked up from germline, CDR1 is DFQATT and CDR2 is SNEGSKA (reference sequence). The length of the CDR3 is 16 residues. The CDR3 sequence: CSASPVSSSSYNEQFF.

The chain is built from TRBV6-6 and TRBJ2-7; TCRdb indicates TRBD1, and absent DNA this call remains unverified. The CDR3 is 12 residues long. Germline-derived CDR1 and CDR2 are MNHNY and SVGAGI (reference sequence). The CDR3 loop is CASNSQGYEQYF.

This chain joins TRBV3-1 and TRBJ2-7. Germline lookup yields CDR1 LGHDT and CDR2 YNNKEL (reference sequence). This CDR3 comprises 12 residues. This CDR3 is CASSQRHYEQYF.

J is TRBJ2-2 and V is TRBV6-2 or TRBV6-3. CDR3 length: 14 amino acids. Germline loops: CDR1 MNHEY, CDR2 SVGEGT. The CDR3 here is CASRPPLNTGELFF.

V usage is TRBV4-1 and J usage is TRBJ2-7. Germline assignment: CDR1 MGHRA and CDR2 YSYEKL. The CDR3 is 14 amino acids. CDR3 region: CASSQEGGTYEQYF.

The chain links TRBV6-1 to TRBJ2-7; as DNA is missing, the TRBD1 call by TCRdb cannot be tested. Germline V lookup: CDR1 MNHNS, CDR2 SASEGT. The CDR3 sequence is 13 residues long. The CDR3: CASRKQGPYEQYF.

This chain uses TRBV4-1 with TRBJ1-1; checking the TCRdb D call of TRBD1 is not possible without DNA. The length of the CDR3 is 14 residues. Germline CDR1 and CDR2: MGHRA and YSYEKL. CDR3 sequence reads: CASSWDSENTEAFF.

This rearrangement joins TRBV14 to TRBJ2-7. The CDR3 spans 15 residues. Germline CDR1 SGHDN, CDR2 FVKESK. The CDR3: CASSQGPRDVSKQYF.

The rearrangement uses TRBV7-2 and TRBJ2-1; checking the TCRdb D call of TRBD2 is not possible without DNA. The germline V gene has CDR1 SGHTA and CDR2 FQGNSA. This CDR3 has 16 residues. The CDR3 loop is CASSPIAGGSYNEQFF.

The V and J genes are TRBV4-1 and TRBJ1-1. This CDR3 is built from 12 residues. Germline assignment: CDR1 MGHRA and CDR2 YSYEKL. Here the CDR3 reads CASSHRTNEAFF.

The chain links TRBV28 to TRBJ2-1. The germline CDR1 and CDR2 sequences are MDHEN and SYDVKM. This CDR3 contains 12 residues. The CDR3 is CASRSSYNEQLF. Variable domain in full (rest from reference TRBV28 and TRBJ2-1): DVKVTQSSRYLVKRTGEKVFLECVQDMDHENMFWYRQDPGLGLRLIYFSYDVKMKEKGDIPEGYSVSREKKERFSLILESASTNQTSMYLCASRSSYNEQLFGPGTRLTVL.

This CDR3 is CASSLRPGELFF. V usage is TRBV12-3 or TRBV12-4 and J usage is TRBJ2-2. The CDR3 runs to 12 residues.

The chain recombines TRBV7-9 with TRBJ2-1; TCRdb outputs TRBD2, but without DNA this stays unchecked. The CDR3 is 17 amino acids. Looked up from germline, CDR1 is SEHNR and CDR2 is FQNEAQ (reference sequence). The CDR3 loop is CASSPQRGRSSYNEQFF. The full variable domain, with the rest looked up from reference TRBV7-9 and TRBJ2-1, is DTGVSQNPRHKITKRGQNVTFRCDPISEHNRLYWYRQTLGQGPEFLTYFQNEAQLEKSRLLSDRFSAERPKGSFSTLEIQRTEQGDSAMYLCASSPQRGRSSYNEQFFGPGTRLTVL.

V gene TRBV6-5 combines with J gene TRBJ2-1; TCRdb lists TRBD1, though no DNA is available to test this call. The CDR3 runs 13 residues. Per germline, CDR1 MNHEY and CDR2 SVGAGI. The CDR3 loop reads CASTDPQGRGQFF.

The V gene is TRBV7-3, the J gene TRBJ2-1; the D call of TRBD2 rests on TCRdb alone, since no DNA is present to check it. CDR1 is SGHTA, CDR2 FQGTGA, per germline. The CDR3 consists of 14 residues. CDR3 residues: CASSLTSGANEQFF.

V gene TRBV6-4 combines with J gene TRBJ1-5; TCRdb picks TRBD1, but there is no DNA to check that call. CDR1 and CDR2 from the germline V gene are MRHNA and SNTAGT. The CDR3 loop spans 14 amino acids. CDR3 sequence: CASTERGGNQPQHF.

The rearrangement uses TRBV5-1 and TRBJ2-1; the D call of TRBD2 rests on TCRdb alone, since no DNA is present to check it. Germline V lookup: CDR1 SGHRS, CDR2 YFSETQ. This CDR3 contains 15 residues. The chain's CDR3 is CASSKEREPYNEQFF.

The chain has TRBV7-2 and TRBJ2-1; without DNA, the TCRdb call of TRBD2 cannot be checked. This CDR3 region has 12 residues. CDR1 is SGHTA and CDR2 is FQGNSA in the germline V gene. The CDR3 spells CASSSVREGQFF. Full variable domain (remainder filled in from reference TRBV7-2 and TRBJ2-1): GAGVSQSPSNKVTEKGKDVELRCDPISGHTALYWYRQSLGQGLEFLIYFQGNSAPDKSGLPSDRFSAERTGGSVSTLTIQRTQQEDSAVYLCASSSVREGQFFGPGTRLTVL.

The V and J genes are TRBV11-1 and TRBJ1-2; no DNA is available, so the TRBD1 call from TCRdb remains unchecked. The length of the CDR3 is 14 residues. Germline lookup yields CDR1 SGHAT and CDR2 FQDESV (reference sequence). This chain's CDR3 is CASSAGQGISGYTF.

V usage is TRBV6-1 and J usage is TRBJ1-5; TCRdb names TRBD1, which stays unverified in the absence of DNA. Germline V gene sequence: CDR1 MNHNS, CDR2 SASEGT. This CDR3 is built from 14 residues. CDR3: CASSRGTDNQPQHF.